This T cell receptor (beta chain) was retrieved from a study of blood T cells in healthy people across ages. On the study more broadly: Template switching retrieved approximately one barcoded beta molecule for each two T cells. Study conclusions and caveats: The study lacked donor CMV status, which possibly confounded expanded clonotype changes.

Each sample used at least 6 million PBMCs. To note about this clonotype: Its matching antigen is unknown.

PCR was performed a second time for about 6 to 11 cycles using a sample-barcoded 5' primer and a J-beta primer mix. Per sample, CDR3-containing paired-end reads numbered at least 2.5 million. TCRdb fed the 5' RACE reads into MiXCR, producing one record per CDR3 protein. The sample yields around 900,000 distinct CDR3 sequences, roughly half seen once. Germline lookup yields CDR1 MNHEY and CDR2 SMNVEV (reference sequence). The CDR3 sequence is 18 residues long. Germline trimming cut 2 bases from V and 0 bases from J; bases unmatched to any gene: 8. The gene calls are TRBV27 and TRBJ2-3; TRBD2 matches 10 bases. The TCR originated in a woman aged 60-70 years in good health. Material: blood. The CDR3 sequence: CASSLIGTSGTSTDTQYF. The CDR3 coding sequence is TGTGCCAGCAGTTTAATCGGTACTAGCGGGACTAGCACAGATACGCAGTATTTT.